Presented here are 23 T cell receptor beta chains from one specimen sequenced in a study of response to subunit inactivated influenza vaccine. Each CDR3 protein is one row after TCRdb ran MiXCR on the RT-PCR reads. This table has about 160,000 distinct CDR3 sequences, roughly a tenth appearing once. This sample comprised non-naive T cells sorted from PBMCs, obtained roughly 45 days after vaccination. The receptors derive from a man aged 50-59 years who received an inactivated influenza vaccine.

The chain joins TRBV7-8 to TRBJ2-3; 8 bases align to TRBD2. V was clipped by 4 bases and J by 3 bases; unmatched bases: 9. CDR1 and CDR2 (germline): SGHVS, FQNEAQ. The CDR3 loop spans 16 amino acids. CDR3: CASSSLSGRVTDTQYF. The DNA for the CDR3 is TGTGCCAGCAGCTCCCTCAGCGGGAGAGTAACAGATACGCAGTATTTT.

A word on this clonotype: Possible read error: a much larger clone is one base away. Here the CDR3 reads CASSFQGTVSYEQCF. The CDR3 coding sequence is TGTGCCAGCAGTTTCCAAGGGACAGTCTCCTACGAGCAGTGCTTC. J is TRBJ2-7 and V is TRBV12-3 or TRBV12-4; TRBD1 aligns across 7 bases. This CDR3 has 15 amino acids.

The chain recombines TRBV5-1 with TRBJ2-5; D is ambiguous. Germline V gives CDR1 SGHRS, CDR2 YFSETQ. V was trimmed by 2 bases and J by 2 bases, leaving 10 bases between them. This CDR3 region has 14 residues. CDR3 nucleotide sequence: TGCGCCAGCAGCTTCAACAACCCGCAAGAGACCCAGTACTTC. Translation gives CASSFNNPQETQYF.

This clonotype was detected many times. It is likely a read error, because the conserved phenylalanine at the end of the CDR3 is missing. The limits of the CDR3 on the DNA are not certain, so only TCRdb's listed CDR3 is given. This CDR3 reads CASYRGPVST. This chain uses TRBV2 with TRBJ1-2; the table's D call, TRBD1, was not checked against the DNA. Germline V gene data show CDR1 as SNHLY and CDR2 as FYNNEI. The length of the CDR3 is 10 amino acids, counting both ends.

The gene calls are TRBV29-1 and TRBJ1-3, with D uncertain. Trimming removed 0 bases from V and 8 bases from J, with 17 bases in between. The CDR3 has 15 residues. Germline V gives CDR1 SQVTM, CDR2 ANQGSEA. The CDR3 coding sequence is TGCAGCGTTGAAGACGGGGAGTCGGTTAGGGACACCATATATTTT. This gives the protein CSVEDGESVRDTIYF.

The CDR3 DNA follows: TGTGCCAGCAGCTTTGACAGGGGGCGGAATGAGCAGTTCTTC. Residues: CASSFDRGRNEQFF. The rearrangement joins TRBV27 to TRBJ2-1, with TRBD1 identical over 10 bases. The CDR3 length is 14 residues. V lost 6 bases, J lost 7 bases, and 6 bases stayed unmatched. The germline V gene has CDR1 MNHEY and CDR2 SMNVEV (reference sequence).

The genes are TRBV20-1 and TRBJ2-5, with 8 bases aligning to TRBD1. There are 15 residues in the CDR3. Germline values: CDR1 DFQATT, CDR2 SNEGSKA (reference sequence). The V and J ends lost 0 bases and 5 bases, in that order; junction bases with no gene match: 8. The CDR3 DNA reads TGCAGTGCTAGAGATGGGGGCAGGGGGCTGGAGACCCAGTACTTC. Translation gives CSARDGGRGLETQYF.

Regarding this clonotype: Since a much larger clone is just one base distant, this may be a read error. The DNA is omitted, as the CDR3 cannot be located on it reliably, and the CDR3 follows TCRdb's listing. The V call is TRBV15, the J call TRBJ2-3; TRBD2 is the table's D call, not checked against the DNA. The CDR3 adds up to 19 amino acids, both ends counted. Germline lookup yields CDR1 LNHNV and CDR2 YYDKDF (reference sequence). The chain's CDR3 is CATSRDWASGATRTDTQSF.

The chain has TRBV2 and TRBJ2-1; no clear D gene. CDR1 and CDR2 (germline): SNHLY, FYNNEI. The CDR3 extends over 12 amino acids. Trimming removed 8 bases from V and 1 base from J, with 6 bases in between. In nucleotides, the CDR3 is TGTGCCAGCGGGGAATCCTACAATGAGCAGTTCTTC. Protein product: CASGESYNEQFF. The variable domain in full, completed from reference TRBV2 and TRBJ2-1, reads EPEVTQTPSHQVTQMGQEVILRCVPISNHLYFYWYRQILGQKVEFLVSFYNNEISEKSEIFDDQFSVERPDGSNFTLKIRSTKLEDSAMYFCASGESYNEQFFGPGTRLTVL.

This clonotype occurred a few times. The CDR3 DNA follows: TGTGCCAGCAGTTTAGGAGGGGACCCTAACTATGGCTACACCTTC. It yields the protein CASSLGGDPNYGYTF. The chain couples TRBV12-3 or TRBV12-4 to TRBJ1-2, with D perhaps matching TRBD1 (5 bases). V was cut by 1 base and J by 0 bases, with 9 bases left in between. CDR3 length: 15 amino acids.

This chain joins TRBV5-1 and TRBJ2-7, with TRBD2 matching 15 bases. V shed 0 bases, J shed 7 bases, and the junction held 2 bases outside the gene matches. Looked up from germline, CDR1 is SGHRS and CDR2 is YFSETQ. The CDR3 runs to 15 residues. The CDR3 nucleotides are TGCGCCAGCAGCTTGGGGACTAGCGGGAGGGGTGAGCAGTACTTC. Residues: CASSLGTSGRGEQYF.

Many counts were recorded for this clonotype. This CDR3 is CASSFGGLGGETQYF. The CDR3 DNA reads TGTGCCAGCAGTTTCGGTGGACTAGGGGGAGAGACCCAGTACTTC. V is TRBV12-3 or TRBV12-4 and J is TRBJ2-5; the D gene is possibly TRBD2 (7 bases). Trimming stripped 3 bases from V and 4 bases from J, with 15 bases between. This CDR3 has 15 residues.

J is TRBJ2-3 and V is TRBV5-1, with TRBD1 matching 7 bases. V trimming: 6 bases; J trimming: 2 bases; junction bases outside the gene matches: 3. The CDR3 loop spans 13 amino acids. Germline V gene lookup returns CDR1 SGHRS and CDR2 YFSETQ. Written as DNA, the CDR3 is TGCGCCAGCAAGGGGGCCGTCACAGATACGCAGTATTTT. It is translated as CASKGAVTDTQYF. Filled out from reference TRBV5-1 and TRBJ2-3, the complete variable domain reads KAGVTQTPRYLIKTRGQQVTLSCSPISGHRSVSWYQQTPGQGLQFLFEYFSETQRNKGNFPGRFSGRQFSNSRSEMNVSTLELGDSALYLCASKGAVTDTQYFGPGTRLTVL.

This clonotype was detected ten times or more. The V and J genes are TRBV6-1 and TRBJ1-2; no reliable D call. V was cut by 2 bases and J by 0 bases, with 4 bases left in between. Germline loops: CDR1 MNHNS, CDR2 SASEGT. The CDR3 runs 13 residues. CDR3 bases: TGTGCCAGCAGTGAAAACTCTAACTATGGCTACACCTTC. This gives the protein CASSENSNYGYTF.

This clonotype was detected many times. The chain is built from TRBV6-1 and TRBJ1-1, with D perhaps matching TRBD1 (5 bases). The CDR3 is made up of 15 amino acids. The germline V and J ends were trimmed by 6 bases and 2 bases, with 16 bases remaining between them. Germline assignment: CDR1 MNHNS and CDR2 SASEGT. This chain's CDR3 is CASRPGRRRNTEAFF. In DNA, the CDR3 is TGTGCCAGCAGACCAGGGAGGAGGAGAAACACTGAAGCTTTCTTT.

This clonotype was recorded many times. This chain uses TRBV7-2 with TRBJ1-5; D gene ambiguous. CDR1 and CDR2 from the germline V gene are SGHTA and FQGNSA. This CDR3 comprises 13 residues. Between the trimmed V and J ends, which lost 8 bases and 4 bases, there was a span of 12 bases. CDR3 sequence (DNA): TGTGCCAGCGCCACAGAGGCTAATCAGCCCCAGCATTTT. This gives the protein CASATEANQPQHF.

This clonotype has more than one count but fewer than ten. The J gene is TRBJ2-7, the V gene TRBV12-3 or TRBV12-4; 9 nucleotides line up with TRBD1. This CDR3 is 14 amino acids long. V was clipped by 8 bases and J by 5 bases; unmatched bases: 10. CDR3 nucleotide sequence: TGTGCCAGCCCCCGAGACAGGGGGAACGACGAGCAGTACTTC. Encoded protein: CASPRDRGNDEQYF.

The count of this clonotype is one. This may come from a read error, since a much larger clone is one base off. V is TRBV29-1 and J is TRBJ2-1; D uncertain. The ends were cut back, 7 bases at V and 7 bases at J, with 14 bases in the middle. The CDR3 is 12 amino acids. Germline CDR1 is SQVTM and CDR2 is ANQGSEA. The CDR3 nucleotides read TGCAGCGACCCCGCCCCCACAAATGAGCAGTTCTTC. Residues: CSDPAPTNEQFF.

V and J are TRBV29-1 and TRBJ2-5, with D hard to call. Germline assignment: CDR1 SQVTM and CDR2 ANQGSEA. The CDR3 is 13 residues long. Trimming took off 0 bases at V and 3 bases at J, with 8 bases between the two ends. The CDR3 DNA reads TGCAGCGTTGAAGATTGGACGGAAGAGACCCAGTACTTC. Translated: CSVEDWTEETQYF.

The table lists this clonotype with a few counts. CDR3 amino acids: CASSRANWQFF. CDR3 sequence (DNA): TGTGCCAGCAGCCGGGCCAACTGGCAGTTCTTC. The chain uses TRBV3-1 and TRBJ2-1; no clear D gene. Trimming pared 4 bases from V and 12 bases from J, leaving 10 bases between. The germline V gene has CDR1 LGHDT and CDR2 YNNKEL (reference sequence). The CDR3 has 11 amino acids.

This clonotype was picked up a small number of times. The chain is built from TRBV18 and TRBJ1-4; D is perhaps TRBD1 (5 bases). This CDR3 is 15 amino acids long. From germline, CDR1 is KGHSH and CDR2 LQKENI. The V gene lost 0 bases and the J gene lost 10 bases, with 15 bases spanning the gap. CDR3 DNA sequence: TGTGCCAGCTCACCACCGCCGCAGGGTGCGGCAAAACTGTTTTTT. It yields the protein CASSPPPQGAAKLFF.

The table lists this clonotype with many counts. The genes are TRBV7-8 and TRBJ2-7; D gene unclear. CDR3 length: 13 residues. CDR1 is SGHVS, CDR2 FQNEAQ, per germline. V was clipped by 3 bases and J by 1 base, with 7 bases between them. The CDR3 region is CASSFGESYEQYF. The DNA of the CDR3 is TGTGCCAGCAGCTTCGGCGAGTCCTACGAGCAGTACTTC.

A few counts support this clonotype. V and J are TRBV20-1 and TRBJ2-1; 11 positions match TRBD1. V lost 0 bases, J lost 6 bases, and 4 bases stayed unmatched. This CDR3 has 15 amino acids. CDR1 DFQATT and CDR2 SNEGSKA come from the germline V gene (reference sequence). CDR3 DNA: TGCAGTGCTAGAGATACCGGGACAGGGGGCAATGAGCAGTTCTTC. It encodes CSARDTGTGGNEQFF.